Shown below are 17 T cell receptor beta chains from a single sample sequenced in a study of T-cell reconstitution after alpha-beta-depleted transplantation in children. Using unique molecular identifiers, the investigators prepared the TCRbeta library. TCRdb reanalysed the PCR reads using MiXCR and keeps one entry per CDR3 protein. The sample has hundreds of thousands of distinct CDR3 sequences; around 16% are singletons. Sequenced here: PBMCs from the stem cell graft donor, sampled from the stem cell graft. The receptors were gathered from a human donor who donated a stem cell graft to a child with acute lymphoblastic leukemia.

The sample holds a few counts of this clonotype. The chain recombines TRBV6-1 with TRBJ2-7; 10 bases agree with TRBD2. Germline lookup yields CDR1 MNHNS and CDR2 SASEGT. The CDR3 consists of 19 residues. V lost 6 bases and J lost 0; bases outside the gene matches: 17. The CDR3 reads CASRVPSGRNPRSSYEQYF. The DNA for the CDR3 is TGTGCCAGCAGAGTACCTAGCGGGAGAAACCCAAGATCCTCCTACGAGCAGTACTTC.

This clonotype has only a few counts. The conserved closing phenylalanine or tryptophan is absent in this CDR3, likely reflecting a read error. The J gene is TRBJ2-5, the V gene TRBV27; no firm D call. Germline values: CDR1 MNHEY, CDR2 SMNVEV (reference sequence). The length of the CDR3 is 13 residues. V dropped 5 bases and J dropped 2 bases, with 9 bases sitting between them. CDR3 sequence: CASSRKYQETQYL. The CDR3 coding sequence is TGTGCCAGCAGTCGTAAATATCAAGAGACCCAGTACCTC.

This clonotype has a handful of counts. This rearrangement joins TRBV7-8 to TRBJ2-1; TRBD2 aligns across 7 bases. This CDR3 is 15 amino acids long. Germline trimming cut 5 bases from V and 10 bases from J; bases unmatched to any gene: 14. Germline CDR1 is SGHVS and CDR2 is FQNEAQ. CDR3 protein: CASSPLGGSVEEQFF. The DNA of the CDR3 is TGTGCCAGCAGCCCCCTAGGCGGGAGTGTAGAAGAGCAGTTCTTC.

This clonotype showed up just a few times. V and J are TRBV9 and TRBJ2-7; TRBD1 matches 8 bases. The J segment lost 5 bases and the V segment lost 3 bases, leaving 13 bases of the junction unmatched. The CDR3 is 16 amino acids. CDR1 is SGDLS, CDR2 YYNGEE, per germline. CDR3 nucleotide sequence: TGTGCCAGCAGCGGCCTTCAGGGGGCGGGGTCAGACGAGCAGTACTTC. Translation: CASSGLQGAGSDEQYF.

CDR3 coding DNA: TGCAGTGCTAGCCCCGGAAGCTCCTACGAGCAGTACTTC. It translates to CSASPGSSYEQYF. This chain connects TRBV20-1 to TRBJ2-7; D is undetermined. The ends were cut back, 3 bases at V and 0 bases at J, with 9 bases in the middle. Germline-derived CDR1 and CDR2 are DFQATT and SNEGSKA (reference sequence). The CDR3 has 13 amino acids.

The rearrangement links TRBV29-1 to TRBJ2-1, with TRBD2 matching 9 bases. CDR3 size: 14 residues. After removal of 8 bases from V and 5 bases from J, the junction contained 10 bases not matched to a gene. Germline-derived CDR1 and CDR2 are SQVTM and ANQGSEA. For the CDR3, the DNA is TGCAGCCTATCCAAGGGACTAGCTAACAATGAGCAGTTCTTC. Amino acids: CSLSKGLANNEQFF.

This clonotype has ten or more counts. The V call is TRBV5-1, the J call TRBJ1-1, with unresolved D. V was trimmed by 4 bases and J by 4 bases, leaving 14 bases between them. The germline gives CDR1 SGHRS, CDR2 YFSETQ. The CDR3 runs to 14 residues. CDR3 DNA sequence: TGCGCCAGCAGCCCGGAGGGTGGGCGCACTGAAGCTTTCTTT. Residues: CASSPEGGRTEAFF.

The sample holds a few counts of this clonotype. J is TRBJ2-7 and V is TRBV18; D may be TRBD2 (5 bases). Between the trimmed V and J ends, which lost 8 bases and 7 bases, there was a span of 12 bases. CDR3 size: 11 residues. Germline V CDR1 and CDR2: KGHSH, LQKENI. The CDR3 bases are TGTGCCAGCCAGAACGGGGTTGAGCAGTACTTC. Its protein is CASQNGVEQYF.

This clonotype showed up just a few times. V usage is TRBV12-3 or TRBV12-4 and J usage is TRBJ2-5; possibly TRBD1 for D (5 bases). The CDR3 runs to 14 residues. Trimming removed 5 bases from V and 4 bases from J, with 14 bases in between. The CDR3, as DNA: TGTGCCAGCAGTCCCTTAGGGGCGAGAGAGACCCAGTACTTC. It encodes CASSPLGARETQYF.

The chain combines TRBV12-3 or TRBV12-4 with TRBJ1-4; tentatively, D is TRBD1 (6 bases). The V end was cut by 3 bases, the J end by 8 bases, with 13 bases between. This CDR3 comprises 14 residues. This CDR3 is CASSLGGLGEKLFF. The CDR3 nucleotides read TGTGCCAGCAGTTTGGGGGGGCTGGGGGAAAAACTGTTTTTT.

This clonotype has a handful of counts. This sequence joins TRBV5-4 and TRBJ2-7; 13 bases are shared with TRBD2. The V and J ends lost 3 bases and 1 base, in that order; junction bases with no gene match: 13. From germline, CDR1 is SGHNT and CDR2 YYREEE (reference sequence). CDR3 length: 19 amino acids. CDR3 sequence: CASSSRGRTSGSWSYEQYF. The CDR3 nucleotides are TGTGCCAGCAGCTCCCGGGGGAGGACTAGCGGGAGTTGGTCCTACGAGCAGTACTTC.

This rearrangement joins TRBV9 to TRBJ2-5, with 8 nucleotides matching TRBD2. The trim removed 6 bases at V and 13 bases at J, leaving 17 bases unmatched. Germline V lookup: CDR1 SGDLS, CDR2 YYNGEE. This CDR3 has 14 residues. The CDR3 bases are TGTGCCAGCAAATTAGGGTCCAGCGGGGGCCTTTTGTACTTC. It specifies CASKLGSSGGLLYF.

The rearrangement joins TRBV14 to TRBJ2-1; D unresolved. The V end was cut by 1 base, the J end by 8 bases, with 15 bases between. CDR3 length: 15 residues. Germline-derived CDR1 and CDR2 are SGHDN and FVKESK. The CDR3 spells CASSQGVTKDDEQFF. CDR3 nucleotide sequence: TGTGCCAGCAGCCAAGGAGTTACTAAGGATGATGAGCAGTTCTTC.

This sequence joins TRBV5-1 and TRBJ2-7; tentatively, D is TRBD1 (6 bases). The ends were cut back, 1 base at V and 3 bases at J, with 14 bases in the middle. CDR3 length: 15 amino acids. Looked up from germline, CDR1 is SGHRS and CDR2 is YFSETQ. The CDR3 DNA reads as TGCGCCAGCAGCTTGTTCCCGGGACACGGCTACGAGCAGTACTTC. It translates to CASSLFPGHGYEQYF.

This clonotype was counted between two and nine times. The chain recombines TRBV11-2 with TRBJ2-7; 12 positions agree with TRBD2. Looked up from germline, CDR1 is SGHAT and CDR2 is FQNNGV. V was clipped by 2 bases and J by 2 bases; unmatched bases: 4. The CDR3 covers 16 residues. The CDR3 nucleotides are TGTGCCAGCAGCTTACAACTAGCGGGAGGCCCCTACGAGCAGTACTTC. Amino acid sequence: CASSLQLAGGPYEQYF. Together with reference TRBV11-2 and TRBJ2-7, the CDR3 gives the full variable domain: EAGVAQSPRYKIIEKRQSVAFWCNPISGHATLYWYQQILGQGPKLLIQFQNNGVVDDSQLPKDRFSAERLKGVDSTLKIQPAKLEDSAVYLCASSLQLAGGPYEQYFGPGTRLTVT.

V and J are TRBV7-6 and TRBJ1-1, with TRBD1 identical over 8 bases. CDR3 size: 15 residues. CDR1 is SGHVS and CDR2 is FNYEAQ in the germline V gene. V shed 4 bases, J shed 10 bases, and the junction held 14 bases outside the gene matches. The CDR3 DNA is TGTGCCAGCAGCTCCCCTACCTACAGGGGGAGGGGAGCTTTCTTT. The encoded protein is CASSSPTYRGRGAFF.

This clonotype was picked up many times. The J gene is TRBJ2-2, the V gene TRBV5-1; D remains ambiguous. The germline CDR1 and CDR2 sequences are SGHRS and YFSETQ. The CDR3 extends over 12 amino acids. The germline V and J ends were trimmed by 0 bases and 8 bases, with 5 bases remaining between them. The CDR3 is CASSLGSGELFF. The CDR3 region has the DNA TGCGCCAGCAGCTTGGGCTCTGGGGAGCTGTTTTTT.